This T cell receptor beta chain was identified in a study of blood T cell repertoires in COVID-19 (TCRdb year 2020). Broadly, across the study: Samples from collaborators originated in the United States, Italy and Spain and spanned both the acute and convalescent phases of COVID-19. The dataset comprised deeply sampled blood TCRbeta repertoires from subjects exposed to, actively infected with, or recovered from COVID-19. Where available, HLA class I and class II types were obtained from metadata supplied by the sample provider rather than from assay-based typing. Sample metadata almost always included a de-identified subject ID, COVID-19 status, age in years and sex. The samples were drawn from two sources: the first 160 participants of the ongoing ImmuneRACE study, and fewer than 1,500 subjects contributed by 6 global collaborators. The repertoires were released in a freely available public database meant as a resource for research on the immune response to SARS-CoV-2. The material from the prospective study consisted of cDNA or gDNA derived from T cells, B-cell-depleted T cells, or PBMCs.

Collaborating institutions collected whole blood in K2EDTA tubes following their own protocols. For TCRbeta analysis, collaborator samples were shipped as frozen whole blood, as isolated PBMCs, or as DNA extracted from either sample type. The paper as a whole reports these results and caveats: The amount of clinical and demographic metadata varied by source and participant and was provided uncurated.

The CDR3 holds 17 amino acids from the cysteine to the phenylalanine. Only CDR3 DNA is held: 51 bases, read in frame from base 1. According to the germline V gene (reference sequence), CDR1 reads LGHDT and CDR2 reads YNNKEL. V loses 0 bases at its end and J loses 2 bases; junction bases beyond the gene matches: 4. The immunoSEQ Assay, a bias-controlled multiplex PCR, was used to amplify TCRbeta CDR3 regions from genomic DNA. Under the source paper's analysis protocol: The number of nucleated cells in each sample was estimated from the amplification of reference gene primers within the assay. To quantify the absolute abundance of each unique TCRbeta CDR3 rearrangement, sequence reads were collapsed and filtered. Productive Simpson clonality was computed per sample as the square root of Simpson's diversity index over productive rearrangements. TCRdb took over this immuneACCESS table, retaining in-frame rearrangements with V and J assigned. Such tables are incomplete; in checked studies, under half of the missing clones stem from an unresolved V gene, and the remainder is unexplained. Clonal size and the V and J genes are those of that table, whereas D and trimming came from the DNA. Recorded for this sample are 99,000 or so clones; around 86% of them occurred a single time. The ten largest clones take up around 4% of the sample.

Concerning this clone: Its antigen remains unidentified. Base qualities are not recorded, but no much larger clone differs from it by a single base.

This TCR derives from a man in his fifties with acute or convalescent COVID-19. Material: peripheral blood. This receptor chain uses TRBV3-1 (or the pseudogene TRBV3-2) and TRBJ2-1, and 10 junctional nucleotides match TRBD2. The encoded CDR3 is CASSQDPSGSPYNEQFF. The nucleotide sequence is TGTGCCAGCAGCCAAGATCCTAGCGGGAGCCCCTACAATGAGCAGTTCTTC.